One T cell receptor beta chain is described in this entry. TCRdb's copy holds only in-frame clones and misses some; the assay was immunoSEQ multiplex PCR. Here the sample spans fewer than 110,000 clones, roughly 95% being singletons. These data originate in a study of technical replicates of blood from several donors. The sequence came from a human donor in good health. The source material was T cells isolated from PBMCs.

The DNA for the CDR3 is TGTGCCAGCAGTGGACAGGGCGGTCAGCCCCAGCATTTT. This translates into CASSGQGGQPQHF. V gene TRBV6-6 combines with J gene TRBJ1-5; 8 bases are shared with TRBD1. The J segment lost 6 bases and the V segment lost 5 bases, leaving 3 bases of the junction unmatched. The CDR3 runs 13 residues. Germline V gives CDR1 MNHNY, CDR2 SVGAGI (reference sequence).